This T cell receptor beta chain comes out of a study of T cell responses to AZD1222 COVID-19 vaccine. Clones were sequenced by immunoSEQ multiplex PCR, and TCRdb holds only the in-frame ones, with some missing. The table lists about 130,000 clones, approximately 94% of them singletons. Looked up from germline, CDR1 is MGHRA and CDR2 is YSYEKL. This CDR3 has 16 residues. The V and J ends lost 1 base and 7 bases respectively, with 14 bases between them. The chain employs TRBV4-1 and TRBJ1-6; D is undetermined. This specimen consisted of peripheral blood, obtained on day 0 of AZD1222 vaccination. The TCR comes from an adult in good health. CDR3 bases: TGCGCCAGCAGCCAAGTTATGAGGATGAGGAATTCACCCCTCCACTTT. Translating gives CASSQVMRMRNSPLHF.